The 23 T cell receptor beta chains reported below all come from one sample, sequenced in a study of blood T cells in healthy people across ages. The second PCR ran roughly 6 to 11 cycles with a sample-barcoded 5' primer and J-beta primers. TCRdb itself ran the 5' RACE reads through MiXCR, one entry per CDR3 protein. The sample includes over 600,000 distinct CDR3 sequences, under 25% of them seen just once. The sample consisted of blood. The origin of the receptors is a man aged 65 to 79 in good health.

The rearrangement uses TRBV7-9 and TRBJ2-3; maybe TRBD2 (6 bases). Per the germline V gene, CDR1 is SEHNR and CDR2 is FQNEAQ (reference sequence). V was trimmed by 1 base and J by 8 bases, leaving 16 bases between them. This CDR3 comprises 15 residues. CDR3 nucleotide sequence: TGTGCCAGCAGCTTAGTTGGAATAGGGGAGGTTACGCAGTATTTT. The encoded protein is CASSLVGIGEVTQYF. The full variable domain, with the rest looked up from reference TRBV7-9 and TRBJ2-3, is DTGVSQNPRHKITKRGQNVTFRCDPISEHNRLYWYRQTLGQGPEFLTYFQNEAQLEKSRLLSDRFSAERPKGSFSTLEIQRTEQGDSAMYLCASSLVGIGEVTQYFGPGTRLTVL.

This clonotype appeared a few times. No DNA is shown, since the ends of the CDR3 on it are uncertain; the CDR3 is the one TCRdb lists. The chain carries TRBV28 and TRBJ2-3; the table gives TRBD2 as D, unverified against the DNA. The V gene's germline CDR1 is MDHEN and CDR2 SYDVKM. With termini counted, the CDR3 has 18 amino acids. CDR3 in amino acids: CASSLFGAGRRSTDTQYF.

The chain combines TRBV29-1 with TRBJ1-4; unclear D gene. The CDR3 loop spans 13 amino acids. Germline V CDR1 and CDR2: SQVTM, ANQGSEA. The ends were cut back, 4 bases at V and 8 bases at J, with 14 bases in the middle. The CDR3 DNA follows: TGCAGCGTTGGTGTGGAGGGTGCAGAAAAACTGTTTTTT. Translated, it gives CSVGVEGAEKLFF. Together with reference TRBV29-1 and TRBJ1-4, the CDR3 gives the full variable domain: SAVISQKPSRDICQRGTSLTIQCQVDSQVTMMFWYRQQPGQSLTLIATANQGSEATYESGFVIDKFPISRPNLTFSTLTVSNMSPEDSSIYLCSVGVEGAEKLFFGSGTQLSVL.

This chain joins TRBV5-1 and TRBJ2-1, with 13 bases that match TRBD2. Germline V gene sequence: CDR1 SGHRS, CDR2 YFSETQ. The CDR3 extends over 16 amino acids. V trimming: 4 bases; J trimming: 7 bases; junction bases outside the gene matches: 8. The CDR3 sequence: CASSVTSGRAQNEQFF. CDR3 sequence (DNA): TGCGCCAGCAGCGTTACTAGCGGGAGGGCCCAAAATGAGCAGTTCTTC.

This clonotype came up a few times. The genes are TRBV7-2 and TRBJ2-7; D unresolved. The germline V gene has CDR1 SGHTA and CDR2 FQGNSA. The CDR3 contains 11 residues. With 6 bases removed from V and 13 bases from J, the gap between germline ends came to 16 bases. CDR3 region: CASSQRAETYF. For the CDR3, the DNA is TGTGCCAGCAGTCAACGGGCTGAAACATACTTC.

Here the CDR3 reads CASSVYQGGLDNEQFF. CDR3 coding DNA: TGTGCCAGCAGCGTATATCAGGGCGGACTAGACAATGAGCAGTTCTTC. The chain carries TRBV9 and TRBJ2-1; 7 bases are a match to TRBD2. Germline CDR1 is SGDLS and CDR2 is YYNGEE. There are 16 residues in the CDR3. V lost 1 base, J lost 5 bases, and 9 bases stayed unmatched.

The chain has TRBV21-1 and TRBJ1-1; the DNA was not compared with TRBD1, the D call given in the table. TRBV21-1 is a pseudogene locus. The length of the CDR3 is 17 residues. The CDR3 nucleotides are TGTGCCAGCAGCTCATACGGGACAGCTTTCATGAACACTGAAGCTTTCTTT. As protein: CASSSYGTAFMNTEAFF.

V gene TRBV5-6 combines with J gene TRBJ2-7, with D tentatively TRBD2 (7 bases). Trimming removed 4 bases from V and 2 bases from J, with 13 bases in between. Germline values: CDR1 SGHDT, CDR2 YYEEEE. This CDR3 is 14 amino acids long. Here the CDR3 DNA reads TGTGCCAGCAGCGGAGGGGGGGCCGCCTACGAGCAGTACTTC. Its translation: CASSGGGAAYEQYF.

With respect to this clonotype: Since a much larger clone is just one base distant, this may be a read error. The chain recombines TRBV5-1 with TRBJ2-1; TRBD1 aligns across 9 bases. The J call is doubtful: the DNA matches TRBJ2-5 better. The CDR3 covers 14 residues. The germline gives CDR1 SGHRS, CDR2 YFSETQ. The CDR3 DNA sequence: TGCGCCAGCAGCTCGTACAGGGGGCGTGAGACCCAGTACTTC. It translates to CASSSYRGRETQYF.

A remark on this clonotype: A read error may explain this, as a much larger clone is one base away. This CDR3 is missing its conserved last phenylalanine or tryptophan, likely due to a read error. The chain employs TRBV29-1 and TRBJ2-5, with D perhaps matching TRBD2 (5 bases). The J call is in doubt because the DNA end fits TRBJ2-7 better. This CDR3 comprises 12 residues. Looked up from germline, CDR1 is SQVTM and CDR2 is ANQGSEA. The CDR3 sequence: CSVGRGSYEQYI. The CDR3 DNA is TGCAGCGTTGGCAGAGGGTCCTACGAGCAGTACATC.

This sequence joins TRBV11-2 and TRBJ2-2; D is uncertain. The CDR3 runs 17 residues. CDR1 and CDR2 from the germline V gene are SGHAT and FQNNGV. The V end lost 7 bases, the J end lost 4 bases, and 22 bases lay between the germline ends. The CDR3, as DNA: TGTGCCAGCACCCGGCCCTCCTTGTTGGTCTTCACCGGGGAGCTGTTTTTT. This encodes CASTRPSLLVFTGELFF.

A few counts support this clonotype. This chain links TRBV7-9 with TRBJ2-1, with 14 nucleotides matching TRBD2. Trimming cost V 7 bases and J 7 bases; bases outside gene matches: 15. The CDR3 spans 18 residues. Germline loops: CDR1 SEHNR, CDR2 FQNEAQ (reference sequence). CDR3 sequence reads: CASNSQRTTSGRGNEQFF. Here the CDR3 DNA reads TGTGCCAGCAACTCACAACGAACGACTAGCGGGAGGGGGAATGAGCAGTTCTTC.

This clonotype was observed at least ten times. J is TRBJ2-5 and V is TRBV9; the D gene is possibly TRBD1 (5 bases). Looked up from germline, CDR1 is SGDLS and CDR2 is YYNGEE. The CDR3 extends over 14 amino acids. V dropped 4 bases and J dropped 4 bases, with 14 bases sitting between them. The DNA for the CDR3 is TGTGCCAGCAGCCCGGCTCCAGGGCGAGAGACCCAGTACTTC. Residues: CASSPAPGRETQYF.

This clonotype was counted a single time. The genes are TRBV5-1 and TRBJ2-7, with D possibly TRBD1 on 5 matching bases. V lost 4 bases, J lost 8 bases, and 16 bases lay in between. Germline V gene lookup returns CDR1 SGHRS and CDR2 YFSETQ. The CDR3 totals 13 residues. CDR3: CASSLFSSDKQYF. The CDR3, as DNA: TGCGCCAGCAGCCTTTTCTCTTCGGACAAGCAGTACTTC.

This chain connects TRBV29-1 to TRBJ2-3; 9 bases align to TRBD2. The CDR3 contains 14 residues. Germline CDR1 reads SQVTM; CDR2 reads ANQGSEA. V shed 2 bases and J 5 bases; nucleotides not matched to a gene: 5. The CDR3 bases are TGCAGCGTTGAATCAACTAGCGGGTTAGATACGCAGTATTTT. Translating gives CSVESTSGLDTQYF.

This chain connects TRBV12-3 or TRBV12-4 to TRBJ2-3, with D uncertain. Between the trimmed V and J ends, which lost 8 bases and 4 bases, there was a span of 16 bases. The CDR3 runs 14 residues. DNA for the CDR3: TGTGCCAGCCGATTTGCCCGGTCCGCAGATACGCAGTATTTT. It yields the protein CASRFARSADTQYF.

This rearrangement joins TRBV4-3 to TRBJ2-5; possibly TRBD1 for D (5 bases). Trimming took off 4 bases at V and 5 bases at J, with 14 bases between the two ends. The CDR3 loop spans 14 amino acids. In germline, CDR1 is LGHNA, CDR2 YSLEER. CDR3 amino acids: CASSPYPGWETQYF. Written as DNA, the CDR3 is TGCGCCAGCAGCCCATACCCAGGGTGGGAGACCCAGTACTTC.

CDR3 bases: TGTGCCAGCAGCTTATTTGAGGGAGGGGGAGAGCAGTACTTC. Protein sequence: CASSLFEGGGEQYF. The genes are TRBV7-2 and TRBJ2-7; D is perhaps TRBD2 (7 bases). V was shortened by 2 bases and J by 7 bases, with 15 bases between the two germline ends. CDR1 and CDR2 from the germline V gene are SGHTA and FQGNSA. The CDR3 runs to 14 residues.

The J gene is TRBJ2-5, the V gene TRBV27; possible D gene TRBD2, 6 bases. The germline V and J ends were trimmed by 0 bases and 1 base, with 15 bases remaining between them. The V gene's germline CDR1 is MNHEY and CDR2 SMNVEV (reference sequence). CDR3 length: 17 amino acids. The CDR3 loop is CASSLSWGLTSQETQYF. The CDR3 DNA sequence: TGTGCCAGCAGTTTATCGTGGGGTTTGACTAGCCAAGAGACCCAGTACTTC.

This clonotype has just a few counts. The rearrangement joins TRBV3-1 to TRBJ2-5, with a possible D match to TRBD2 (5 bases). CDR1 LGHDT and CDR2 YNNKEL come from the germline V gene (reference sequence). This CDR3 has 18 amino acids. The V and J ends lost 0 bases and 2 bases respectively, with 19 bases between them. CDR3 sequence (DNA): TGTGCCAGCAGCCAAGACGAGGGTTTAGCTTACGATCAAGAGACCCAGTACTTC. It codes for CASSQDEGLAYDQETQYF.

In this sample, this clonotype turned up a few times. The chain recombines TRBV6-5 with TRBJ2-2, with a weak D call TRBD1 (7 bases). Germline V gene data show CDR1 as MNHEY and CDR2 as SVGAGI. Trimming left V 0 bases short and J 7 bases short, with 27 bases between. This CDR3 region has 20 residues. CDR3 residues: CASSYSGSPAYRRGLGELFF. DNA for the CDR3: TGTGCCAGCAGTTACTCGGGCTCTCCGGCGTATCGGAGGGGGCTCGGGGAGCTGTTTTTT.

The CDR3, as DNA: TGTGCCAGCAGCTTCGACATCAACACTGAAGCTTTCTTT. It translates to CASSFDINTEAFF. The V and J genes are TRBV7-9 and TRBJ1-1; D not certain. CDR3 length: 13 amino acids. V was trimmed by 3 bases and J by 2 bases, leaving 7 bases between them. Germline V gene lookup returns CDR1 SEHNR and CDR2 FQNEAQ (reference sequence).

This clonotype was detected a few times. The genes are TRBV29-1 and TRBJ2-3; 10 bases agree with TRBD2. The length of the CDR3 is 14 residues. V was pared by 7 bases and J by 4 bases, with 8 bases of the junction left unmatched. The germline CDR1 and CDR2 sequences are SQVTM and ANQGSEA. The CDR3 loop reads CSAAGGPQSDTQYF. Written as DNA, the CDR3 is TGCAGCGCAGCGGGAGGGCCTCAATCAGATACGCAGTATTTT.